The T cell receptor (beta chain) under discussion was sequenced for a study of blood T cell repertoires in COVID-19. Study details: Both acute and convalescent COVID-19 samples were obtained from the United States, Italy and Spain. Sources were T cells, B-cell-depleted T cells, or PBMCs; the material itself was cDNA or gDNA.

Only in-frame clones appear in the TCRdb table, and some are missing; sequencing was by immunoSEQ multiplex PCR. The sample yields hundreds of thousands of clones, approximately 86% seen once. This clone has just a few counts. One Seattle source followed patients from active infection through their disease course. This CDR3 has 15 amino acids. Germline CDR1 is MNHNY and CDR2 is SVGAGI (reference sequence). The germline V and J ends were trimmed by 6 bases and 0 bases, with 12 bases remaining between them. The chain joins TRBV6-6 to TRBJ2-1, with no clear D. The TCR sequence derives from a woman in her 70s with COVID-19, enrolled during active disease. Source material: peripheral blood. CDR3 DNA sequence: TGTGCCAGCAGGCGTACCCAGGTCTCCTACAATGAGCAGTTCTTC. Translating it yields CASRRTQVSYNEQFF.